This entry describes one TCR beta chain. Its antigen remains undetermined. There are no base qualities to consult, and no much larger clone falls within one base. The CDR3 sequence holds 13 residues, the cysteine and phenylalanine included. Only the CDR3 region is kept as DNA, spanning 39 bases read in frame from base 1. V is clipped by 4 bases and J by 8 bases, and the sequence between their germline boundaries is 13 bases long. CDR1 and CDR2 are drawn from the germline V gene: SGHRS, YFSETQ. The trial excluded patients who had a history of autoimmune disease or were on systemic immunosuppression. Peripheral blood for TCR sequencing was collected from all dose cohorts at baseline, on cycle 4 day 1, and on cycle 7 day 1. Samples came from an open-label, multicenter, first-in-human phase I dose-escalation trial of ivuxolimab. Adults with locally advanced or metastatic head and neck squamous cell, hepatocellular, melanoma or renal cell carcinoma were enrolled in the trial. Before TCR sequencing, CD4+ T cells and CD8+ T cells from peripheral blood were sorted into separate populations.

The data belong to a study of OX40 agonist ivuxolimab in advanced cancers. In the study overall: Ivuxolimab was a fully human IgG2 agonistic monoclonal antibody targeting the costimulatory receptor OX40 (CD134). Patients were allowed to have had prior anti-PD-1, anti-PD-L1 or anti-CTLA-4 therapy, and approximately 40% of the dose-escalation patients had been treated with checkpoint inhibitors. In the dose-escalation cohort, around four fifths of patients were male, and the mean age was approximately 60 years with a range of roughly 20 to 80. The monotherapy dose-escalation portion (N = 52 patients) of the phase I ivuxolimab trial is reported in the paper. Partial responses occurred in three dose-escalation patients, of whom one had hepatocellular carcinoma and two had cutaneous melanoma. Peripheral TCRbeta sequencing was intended to test whether TCR sequence diversity was altered and clonal T-cell expansion was caused by ivuxolimab. Intravenous ivuxolimab was administered to patients every 2 weeks at six dose levels: 0.01, 0.1, 0.3, 1.5, 3 and 10 mg/kg. Among the approximately 50 dose-escalation patients, 19 had hepatocellular carcinoma, approximately 15 melanoma, 9 renal cell carcinoma and 9 head and neck cancer.

Genomic DNA was extracted from sorted cells for sequencing of the TCRbeta CDR3 region. TCRbeta CDR3 regions were sequenced using the immunoSEQ Assay. TCRdb carries this immuneACCESS record with in-frame sequences only. Its versions omit some clonotypes, under half of them owing to an unresolved V gene in the studies checked, with the rest unexplained. For this sample the table gives fewer than 70,000 clones, of which more than 80% were detected only once. The leading ten clones occupy 11% to 15% of the sample. General study outcomes and caveats: In the 0.1-3.0 mg/kg groups, partial responders had among the lowest normalized peripheral clonal expansion, particularly in CD8+ T cells. Clonal expansion of both CD4+ and CD8+ blood T cells was observed from baseline to week 6 at doses 0.1 to 3.0 mg/kg. After ivuxolimab, expanded clones were on average more numerous among CD8+ T cells than among CD4+ T cells. Low levels of normalized T-cell clonal expansion were also seen in some patients who did not respond. The antigen specificity of the peripheral T cells that underwent clonal expansion was not determined.

The sequence links TRBV5-1 to TRBJ2-4, with the D gene uncertain. The TCR originated in an adult with an advanced solid tumor such as melanoma, head and neck, liver or kidney cancer. The sample was CD4+ or CD8+ T cells sorted from blood, taken in a trial of the OX40 agonist ivuxolimab. Here is the DNA: TGCGCCAGCAGCCAAGACCGTCGGGACATTCAGTACTTC. The encoded protein is CASSQDRRDIQYF.